This T cell receptor (beta chain) came from a study of blood T cell repertoires in COVID-19. The overall study: Sites in the United States, Italy and Spain provided acute and convalescent COVID-19 samples. T cells, B-cell-depleted T cells, or PBMCs provided the cDNA or gDNA that served as material.

Original processing notes: Nucleated cell counts were estimated from reference gene primer amplification. Sequencing used immunoSEQ multiplex PCR; TCRdb keeps in-frame clones, though not all of them. For V, J and clone size, that table is used; D and trimming come from the DNA. The sample holds roughly 150,000 clones, 80% to 95% seen once. This clone has only one observation. A Seattle source enrolled patients during active infection and followed them longitudinally. Sequenced material: peripheral blood. This clonotype was obtained from a woman aged 55-70 years with COVID-19, enrolled during active disease.

The CDR3 here is CASSPDRGNTEAFF. The CDR3 DNA is TGTGCCAGCAGCCCAGACAGGGGGAACACTGAAGCTTTCTTT. V usage is TRBV9 and J usage is TRBJ1-1; 8 bases align to TRBD1. The CDR3 length is 14 residues. Trimming removed 4 bases from V and 1 base from J; junction bases left unmatched: 3. Germline CDR1 reads SGDLS; CDR2 reads YYNGEE. The whole variable domain, filled in from reference TRBV9 and TRBJ1-1, reads DSGVTQTPKHLITATGQRVTLRCSPRSGDLSVYWYQQSLDQGLQFLIQYYNGEERAKGNILERFSAQQFPDLHSELNLSSLELGDSALYFCASSPDRGNTEAFFGQGTRLTVV.